Each of the 29 T cell receptor beta chains below was sequenced from the same sample in a study of CD8 T cells in ankylosing spondylitis. TCRdb re-called the 5' RACE reads through MiXCR, storing one row per CDR3 protein. The sample lists some 140,000 distinct CDR3 sequences; 8% to 9% were seen once. Input material: synovial fluid, either unsorted or a sorted T cell fraction (not recorded which). Every receptor here comes from a male donor with ankylosing spondylitis.

In its sample, this clonotype was seen a few times. The chain has TRBV5-1 and TRBJ2-3; TRBD1 matches 8 bases. CDR1 is SGHRS and CDR2 is YFSETQ in the germline V gene. This CDR3 is built from 14 residues. V lost 8 bases, J lost 3 bases, and 8 bases stayed unmatched. The CDR3 DNA reads TGCGCCAGGCCGGCAGGGGGCAAAACAGATACGCAGTATTTT. Protein: CARPAGGKTDTQYF.

This clonotype was counted once. The V call is TRBV12-3 or TRBV12-4, the J call TRBJ1-1; D is undetermined. V dropped 4 bases and J dropped 8 bases, with 14 bases sitting between them. The CDR3 contains 13 residues. CDR3 region: CASSSTGRGEAFF. CDR3 in DNA: TGTGCCAGCAGTTCGACCGGTCGAGGCGAAGCTTTCTTT.

The CDR3 protein is CSARTLAGVLYNEQFF. CDR3 nucleotide sequence: TGCAGTGCTCGGACTCTAGCGGGAGTATTGTACAATGAGCAGTTCTTC. This chain joins TRBV20-1 and TRBJ2-1; 10 bases align to TRBD2. Germline V gene sequence: CDR1 DFQATT, CDR2 SNEGSKA (reference sequence). Trimming cost V 5 bases and J 4 bases; bases outside gene matches: 11. This CDR3 has 16 amino acids.

The rearrangement uses TRBV5-1 and TRBJ2-2; 8 nucleotides agree with TRBD1. The CDR3 extends over 15 amino acids. V shed 3 bases, J shed 6 bases, and the junction held 7 bases outside the gene matches. Looked up from germline, CDR1 is SGHRS and CDR2 is YFSETQ. CDR3 in amino acids: CASSYGTGASGELFF. The DNA for the CDR3 is TGCGCCAGCAGCTATGGGACAGGAGCATCCGGGGAGCTGTTTTTT. Combining the CDR3 with reference TRBV5-1 and TRBJ2-2 gives the whole variable domain KAGVTQTPRYLIKTRGQQVTLSCSPISGHRSVSWYQQTPGQGLQFLFEYFSETQRNKGNFPGRFSGRQFSNSRSEMNVSTLELGDSALYLCASSYGTGASGELFFGEGSRLTVL.

This clonotype was seen repeatedly, ten times or more. This rearrangement joins TRBV14 to TRBJ2-7; no firm D call. V was shortened by 4 bases and J by 0 bases, with 13 bases between the two germline ends. CDR1 and CDR2 from the germline V gene are SGHDN and FVKESK. The CDR3 consists of 15 residues. The CDR3 bases are TGTGCCAGCAGCCTTGGGCCCGCGCTCTCCTACGAGCAGTACTTC. Encoded protein: CASSLGPALSYEQYF.

The chain is built from TRBV2 and TRBJ2-1; D tentatively reads TRBD1 or TRBD2 (6 bases each). V was pared by 6 bases and J by 5 bases, with 20 bases between. Germline lookup yields CDR1 SNHLY and CDR2 FYNNEI. The CDR3 spans 16 residues. CDR3 DNA: TGTGCCAGCAGGATAGAGGGGGGCAGGGGAAACAATGAGCAGTTCTTC. It encodes CASRIEGGRGNNEQFF.

Ten or more counts support this clonotype. The chain is built from TRBV11-2 and TRBJ2-7; 7 bases agree with TRBD2. V gave up 4 bases and J gave up 3 bases; unmatched junction bases: 9. Germline-derived CDR1 and CDR2 are SGHAT and FQNNGV. The CDR3 is 15 amino acids. The chain's CDR3 is CASSSKSGLHYEQYF. CDR3 in DNA: TGTGCCAGCAGCTCCAAATCGGGACTACACTACGAGCAGTACTTC.

The chain recombines TRBV20-1 with TRBJ1-1; D is ambiguous. The CDR3 has 13 residues. Trimming took off 6 bases at V and 5 bases at J, with 16 bases between the two ends. CDR1 DFQATT and CDR2 SNEGSKA come from the germline V gene (reference sequence). The CDR3 coding sequence is TGCAGTGCCCTGGGCATCGAGGGAACTGAAGCTTTCTTT. It yields the protein CSALGIEGTEAFF.

The rearrangement joins TRBV5-1 to TRBJ2-5, with 8 bases lining up with TRBD1. Trimming cost V 1 base and J 5 bases; bases outside gene matches: 7. Germline-derived CDR1 and CDR2 are SGHRS and YFSETQ. This CDR3 has 15 residues. For the CDR3, the DNA is TGCGCCAGCAGCTTGTGGCAGGGGGCTAGCGAGACCCAGTACTTC. Translated, it gives CASSLWQGASETQYF.

This clonotype appeared a few times. The V and J genes are TRBV20-1 and TRBJ2-3; unclear D gene. The ends were cut back, 6 bases at V and 4 bases at J, with 14 bases in the middle. The CDR3 sequence is 13 residues long. Germline assignment: CDR1 DFQATT and CDR2 SNEGSKA (reference sequence). The CDR3 spells CSARQPGPDTQYF. The CDR3 DNA reads as TGCAGTGCCCGTCAGCCAGGTCCAGATACGCAGTATTTT.

The rearrangement joins TRBV20-1 to TRBJ1-1; weak D call: TRBD1 (5 bases). The CDR3 has 14 residues. Per the germline V gene, CDR1 is DFQATT and CDR2 is SNEGSKA (reference sequence). V was pared by 0 bases and J by 5 bases, with 13 bases between. CDR3 residues: CSARESGSWTEAFF. CDR3 DNA: TGCAGTGCTAGAGAGTCAGGGAGCTGGACTGAAGCTTTCTTT.

V usage is TRBV5-6 and J usage is TRBJ1-2; TRBD1 is a possible D gene (5 bases). V gave up 4 bases and J gave up 7 bases, with 14 bases separating them. CDR3 size: 13 residues. CDR1 and CDR2 (germline): SGHDT, YYEEEE. CDR3 DNA sequence: TGTGCCAGCAGCCAGGGCCCATACGGTGGCTACACCTTC. It is translated as CASSQGPYGGYTF.

This clonotype was recorded at least ten times. The chain employs TRBV6-1 and TRBJ1-2, with a weak D call TRBD1 (5 bases). The germline gives CDR1 MNHNS, CDR2 SASEGT. The CDR3 is made up of 15 amino acids. V was shortened by 2 bases and J by 4 bases, with 14 bases between the two germline ends. The chain's CDR3 is CASSERGDSLYGYTF. The CDR3 DNA sequence: TGTGCCAGCAGTGAAAGGGGAGACAGCCTCTATGGCTACACCTTC.

This clonotype was observed many times. The rearrangement links TRBV20-1 to TRBJ1-1; TRBD1 agrees at 8 bases. The CDR3 has 13 amino acids. Germline CDR1 reads DFQATT; CDR2 reads SNEGSKA (reference sequence). With V trimmed by 7 bases and J by 2 bases, 6 bases remained unmatched. CDR3 sequence reads: CSVPGQVNTEAFF. CDR3 sequence (DNA): TGCAGTGTTCCGGGACAGGTAAACACTGAAGCTTTCTTT.

This clonotype was seen many times. The V and J genes are TRBV20-1 and TRBJ1-1; no definite D call. Per germline, CDR1 DFQATT and CDR2 SNEGSKA (reference sequence). This CDR3 has 12 residues. The V and J ends lost 6 bases and 3 bases respectively, with 11 bases between them. The CDR3: CSAVPWDTEAFF. CDR3 bases: TGCAGTGCCGTTCCCTGGGACACTGAAGCTTTCTTT.

The sample holds a few counts of this clonotype. The chain uses TRBV6-1 and TRBJ2-7, with D perhaps matching TRBD2 (7 bases). Germline CDR1 reads MNHNS; CDR2 reads SASEGT. The CDR3 is 15 amino acids. Trimming stripped 7 bases from V and 0 bases from J, with 16 bases between. The CDR3 loop reads CASTQRGGSSYEQYF. The CDR3 DNA reads TGTGCCAGCACCCAACGCGGGGGCAGCTCCTACGAGCAGTACTTC.

This clonotype has just a few counts. The genes are TRBV12-3 or TRBV12-4 and TRBJ2-3; 11 nucleotides align to TRBD2. This CDR3 region has 15 residues. V trimming: 5 bases; J trimming: 6 bases; junction bases outside the gene matches: 7. CDR3 region: CASSLSGGALDTQYF. CDR3 sequence (DNA): TGTGCCAGCAGTCTTAGCGGGGGGGCCTTGGATACGCAGTATTTT.

The table lists this clonotype with many counts. The gene calls are TRBV5-6 and TRBJ2-7; D gene unclear. The V end was cut by 2 bases, the J end by 7 bases, with 13 bases between. The V gene's germline CDR1 is SGHDT and CDR2 YYEEEE. This CDR3 has 13 residues. Here the CDR3 DNA reads TGTGCCAGCAGCTTTGGTAGGGCGCGGGAGCAGTACTTC. It codes for CASSFGRAREQYF.

This clonotype was detected many times. The rearrangement uses TRBV20-1 and TRBJ1-2, with 7 nucleotides matching TRBD1. This CDR3 comprises 12 residues. V was clipped by 7 bases and J by 8 bases; unmatched bases: 10. In germline, CDR1 is DFQATT, CDR2 SNEGSKA (reference sequence). DNA for the CDR3: TGCAGTGTTCCCGACAGGGTAGGGGGCTACACCTTC. Its translation is CSVPDRVGGYTF.

A few counts support this clonotype. CDR3 nucleotide sequence: TGTGCCAGCAGTCTAGGACCCTCCGGGGAGCTGTTTTTT. It translates to CASSLGPSGELFF. The genes are TRBV12-3 or TRBV12-4 and TRBJ2-2, with D uncertain. The CDR3 is 13 amino acids. V gave up 5 bases and J gave up 6 bases, with 10 bases separating them.

The table lists this clonotype with many counts. This chain links TRBV4-2 with TRBJ2-1, with D possibly matching TRBD1 (5 bases). Germline CDR1 is LGHNA and CDR2 is YNFKEQ. Trimming cost V 5 bases and J 3 bases, with 20 bases left between them. This CDR3 is built from 17 residues. DNA of the CDR3: TGTGCCAGCAGCGAAACCCAGGGCGGATCCTACTACAATGAGCAGTTCTTC. This translates into CASSETQGGSYYNEQFF.

The rearrangement uses TRBV21-1 and TRBJ1-2. TRBV21-1 is reported as a pseudogene. The CDR3 spans 14 residues. Here the CDR3 reads CASSKPRFLDGYTF. In DNA form, the CDR3 reads TGTGCCAGCAGCAAACCCCGTTTTTTAGATGGCTACACCTTC.

At least ten counts were recorded for this clonotype. The chain links TRBV12-3 or TRBV12-4 to TRBJ1-2; perhaps TRBD1 as D (5 bases). CDR3 length: 14 residues. V lost 6 bases and J 2 bases, leaving 13 bases between the germline ends. The CDR3 sequence: CASSPGPMNYGYTF. The DNA for the CDR3 is TGTGCCAGCAGCCCGGGACCGATGAACTATGGCTACACCTTC.

The table lists this clonotype with a few counts. The chain combines TRBV20-1 with TRBJ2-7; 8 nucleotides line up with TRBD2. The trim removed 3 bases at V and 4 bases at J, leaving 5 bases unmatched. Germline V CDR1 and CDR2: DFQATT, SNEGSKA (reference sequence). The CDR3 length is 13 residues. The CDR3 sequence is CSASRGLAYEQYF. CDR3 nucleotide sequence: TGCAGTGCTAGTCGCGGACTAGCTTACGAGCAGTACTTC.

This clonotype is medium-sized. This chain joins TRBV28 and TRBJ2-5; 9 positions match TRBD1. CDR3 length: 16 amino acids. Trimming cost V 3 bases and J 2 bases; bases outside gene matches: 7. The germline V gene has CDR1 MDHEN and CDR2 SYDVKM. The CDR3 nucleotides read TGTGCCAGCAGTTTTCAAGGGACAGGGAGACAAGAGACCCAGTACTTC. This encodes CASSFQGTGRQETQYF.

This clonotype appeared many times. This chain links TRBV2 with TRBJ2-7; TRBD1 might be the D (5 bases). V was clipped by 8 bases and J by 0 bases, with 14 bases between them. CDR1 and CDR2 from the germline V gene are SNHLY and FYNNEI. This CDR3 has 14 residues. CDR3 in amino acids: CASGSQVFSYEQYF. The CDR3 DNA reads as TGTGCCAGCGGTTCACAGGTTTTCTCCTACGAGCAGTACTTC.

This clonotype was seen repeatedly, ten times or more. The chain joins TRBV5-1 to TRBJ1-6, with D maybe TRBD1 (5 bases). The V end lost 4 bases, the J end lost 7 bases, and 9 bases lay between the germline ends. The germline gives CDR1 SGHRS, CDR2 YFSETQ. The CDR3 contains 13 residues. In nucleotides, the CDR3 is TGCGCCAGCAGCGGGGGGGACAATTCACCCCTCCACTTT. Encoded protein: CASSGGDNSPLHF.

This clonotype has ten or more counts. The chain carries TRBV5-6 and TRBJ2-3; no firm D call. The germline gives CDR1 SGHDT, CDR2 YYEEEE. The CDR3 extends over 14 amino acids. The V end was cut by 0 bases, the J end by 5 bases, with 10 bases between. CDR3 residues: CASSLVAPGDTQYF. The CDR3, as DNA: TGTGCCAGCAGCTTGGTTGCTCCCGGAGATACGCAGTATTTT.

This clonotype has ten or more counts. The chain links TRBV6-1 to TRBJ1-3; D is possibly TRBD1 (5 bases). Germline CDR1 and CDR2: MNHNS and SASEGT. Trimming left V 6 bases short and J 0 bases short, with 12 bases between. The length of the CDR3 is 15 residues. CDR3 nucleotides: TGTGCCAGCAGCCTGGGACGGATCTCTGGAAACACCATATATTTT. This translates into CASSLGRISGNTIYF.